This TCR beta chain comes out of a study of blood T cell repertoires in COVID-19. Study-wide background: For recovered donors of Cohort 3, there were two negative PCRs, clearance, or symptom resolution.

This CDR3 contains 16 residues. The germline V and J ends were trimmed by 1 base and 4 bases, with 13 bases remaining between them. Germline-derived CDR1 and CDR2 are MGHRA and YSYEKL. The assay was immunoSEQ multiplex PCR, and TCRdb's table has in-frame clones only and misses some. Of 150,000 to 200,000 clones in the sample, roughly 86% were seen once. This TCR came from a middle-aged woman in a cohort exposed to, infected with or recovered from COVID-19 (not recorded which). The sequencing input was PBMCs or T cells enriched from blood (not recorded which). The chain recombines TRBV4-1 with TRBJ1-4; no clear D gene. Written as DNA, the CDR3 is TGCGCCAGCAGCCAAGGCAACCGGGGATTTAATGAAAAACTGTTTTTT. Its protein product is CASSQGNRGFNEKLFF.